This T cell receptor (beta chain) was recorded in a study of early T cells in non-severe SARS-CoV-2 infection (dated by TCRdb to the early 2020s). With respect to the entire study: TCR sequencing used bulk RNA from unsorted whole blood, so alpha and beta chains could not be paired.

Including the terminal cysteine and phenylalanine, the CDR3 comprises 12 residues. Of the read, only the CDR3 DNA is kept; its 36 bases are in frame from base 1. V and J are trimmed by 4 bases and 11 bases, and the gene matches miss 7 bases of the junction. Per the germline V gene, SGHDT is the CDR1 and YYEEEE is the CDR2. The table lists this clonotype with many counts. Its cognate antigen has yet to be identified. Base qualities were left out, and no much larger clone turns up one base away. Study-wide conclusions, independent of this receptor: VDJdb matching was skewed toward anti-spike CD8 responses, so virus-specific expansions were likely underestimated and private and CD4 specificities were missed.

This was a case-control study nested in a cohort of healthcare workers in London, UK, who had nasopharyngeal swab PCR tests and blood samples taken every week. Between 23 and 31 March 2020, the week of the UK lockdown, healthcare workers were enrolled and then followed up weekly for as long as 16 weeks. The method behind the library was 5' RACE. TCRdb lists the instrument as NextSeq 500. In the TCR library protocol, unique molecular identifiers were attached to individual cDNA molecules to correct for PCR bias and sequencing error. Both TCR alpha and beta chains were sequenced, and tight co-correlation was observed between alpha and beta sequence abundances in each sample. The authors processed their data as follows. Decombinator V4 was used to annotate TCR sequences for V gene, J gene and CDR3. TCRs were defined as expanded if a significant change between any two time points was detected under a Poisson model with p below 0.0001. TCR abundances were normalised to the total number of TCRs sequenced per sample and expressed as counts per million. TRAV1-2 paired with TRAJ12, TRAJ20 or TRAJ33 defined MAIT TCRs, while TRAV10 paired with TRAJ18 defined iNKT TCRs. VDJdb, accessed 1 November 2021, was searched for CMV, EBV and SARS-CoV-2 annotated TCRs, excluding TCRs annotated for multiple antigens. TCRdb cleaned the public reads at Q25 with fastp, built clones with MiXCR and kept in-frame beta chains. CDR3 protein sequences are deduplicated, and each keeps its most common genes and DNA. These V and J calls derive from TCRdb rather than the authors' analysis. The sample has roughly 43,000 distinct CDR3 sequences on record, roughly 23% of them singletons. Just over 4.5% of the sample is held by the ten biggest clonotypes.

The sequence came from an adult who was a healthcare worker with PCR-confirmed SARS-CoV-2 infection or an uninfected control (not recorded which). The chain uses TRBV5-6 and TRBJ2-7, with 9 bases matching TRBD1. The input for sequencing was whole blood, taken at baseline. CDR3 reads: CASSPDRDREYF. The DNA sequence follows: TGTGCCAGCAGCCCGGACCGGGACAGGGAGTACTTC.